These T cell receptor beta chains were read from a single sample in a study of blood T cells in healthy people across ages. TCRdb reprocessed the 5' RACE reads with MiXCR, giving one entry per CDR3 protein. Altogether 850,000 to 1,000,000 distinct CDR3 sequences are present, around 46% being singletons, with the ten largest covering about an eighth. The sequencing input was blood. All receptors come from a man under 40 in good health. The CDR3 runs from the conserved cysteine through the conserved F or W. A D gene is named only where the DNA matches it firmly. Clone size is given for some rows only: seen once, a few or many times, or a class if the clone is expanded.

j_call d_call v_call clone_size cdr3_aa cdr3_nt
TRBJ2-3 - TRBV4-3 - CASSREGRTGITDTQYF TGCGCCAGCAGCCGAGAGGGTCGTACAGGGATCACAGATACGCAGTATTTT
TRBJ2-1 - TRBV12-3/TRBV12-4 - CASSPLRGDNEQFF TGTGCCAGCAGCCCCTTGAGGGGCGACAATGAGCAGTTCTTC
TRBJ1-2 - TRBV7-9 - CASSHRQTNYGYTF TGTGCCAGCAGCCACCGACAAACCAACTATGGCTACACCTTC
TRBJ1-2 - TRBV6-2/TRBV6-3 - CASRRASNYGYTF TGTGCCAGCAGGAGGGCTTCTAACTATGGCTACACCTTC
TRBJ2-3 - TRBV4-1 - CASSQDARTSSSTDTQYF TGCGCCAGCAGCCAAGATGCCAGGACCTCTTCTAGCACAGATACGCAGTATTTT
TRBJ1-5 TRBD1 TRBV20-1 few CSAREGQVSNQPQHF TGCAGTGCTAGGGAGGGACAGGTTAGCAATCAGCCCCAGCATTTT
TRBJ2-1 - TRBV7-2 - CASSLEGGREQFF TGTGCCAGCAGCTTAGAAGGGGGTCGTGAGCAGTTCTTC
TRBJ2-2 TRBD1 TRBV7-2 - CASSLGPGQGATGELFF TGTGCCAGCAGCTTAGGGCCGGGACAGGGGGCGACCGGGGAGCTGTTTTTT
TRBJ2-4 - TRBV20-1 - CSARVQLAKNIQYF TGCAGTGCCCGGGTCCAACTAGCCAAAAACATTCAGTACTTC
TRBJ2-7 - TRBV7-9 - CASTKGAALGTFYNEQYF TGTGCCAGCACGAAAGGGGCGGCACTGGGGACCTTTTACAATGAGCAGTACTTC
TRBJ2-2 TRBD2 TRBV20-1 - CSARDSGGRTKLTNTGELFF TGCAGTGCTAGAGATAGCGGGGGCCGAACCAAGTTAACGAACACCGGGGAGCTGTTTTTT
TRBJ2-6 - TRBV6-2/TRBV6-3 - CASTQGFSGANVLTF TGTGCCAGCACTCAGGGATTTTCGGGGGCCAACGTCCTGACTTTC
TRBJ2-7 - TRBV7-9 - CASSPSYGTDAYEQYF TGTGCCAGCAGCCCTAGCTATGGGACTGACGCCTACGAGCAGTACTTC
TRBJ2-5 - TRBV6-5 - CASTFDPLQETQYF TGTGCCAGCACCTTTGATCCGCTTCAAGAGACCCAGTACTTC
TRBJ2-3 - TRBV7-2 - CASSLVTGVSTDTQYF TGTGCCAGCAGCTTAGTCACTGGGGTTAGCACAGATACGCAGTATTTT
TRBJ2-1 - TRBV7-9 - CASSLAGDPYNEQFF TGTGCCAGCAGCTTGGCCGGTGACCCTTACAATGAGCAGTTCTTC
TRBJ1-5 - TRBV28 many CASTKKGHNQPQHF TGTGCCAGCACTAAAAAGGGCCACAATCAGCCCCAGCATTTT
TRBJ1-5 - TRBV12-3/TRBV12-4 - CASSLGEPQHF TGTGCCAGCAGCCTTGGTGAGCCCCAGCATTTT
TRBJ2-1 - TRBV5-1 - CASSLDVSNSYNEQFF TGCGCCAGCAGCTTGGATGTATCCAACTCCTACAATGAGCAGTTCTTC
TRBJ1-1 - TRBV20-1 once CSVRELRDSPRTEAFF TGCAGTGTTAGGGAGCTCCGGGATTCCCCGAGGACTGAAGCTTTCTTT
TRBJ1-1 - TRBV20-1 - CSARVKTGPTEAFF TGCAGTGCTAGAGTGAAGACAGGCCCCACTGAAGCTTTCTTT
TRBJ1-2 - TRBV20-1 - CSARPSPRDYGYTF TGCAGTGCTAGGCCGAGCCCGAGGGACTATGGCTACACCTTC
TRBJ2-7 - TRBV30 few CAWSTETYEQYF TGTGCCTGGAGTACAGAAACCTACGAGCAGTACTTC
TRBJ2-7 - TRBV13 - CASSLSPHAEPITHEQYF TGTGCCAGCAGCTTATCCCCCCATGCGGAGCCGATTACCCACGAGCAGTACTTC
TRBJ2-3 - TRBV6-5 - CASSYSGVRTDTQYF TGTGCCAGCAGTTACTCGGGGGTCCGCACAGATACGCAGTATTTT
TRBJ2-1 - TRBV28 few CASSGPSDYNEQFF TGTGCCAGCAGTGGTCCTAGCGATTACAATGAGCAGTTCTTC
TRBJ2-7 - TRBV6-5 few CASSYEEGGYEQYF TGTGCCAGCAGTTACGAGGAGGGAGGCTACGAGCAGTACTTC
TRBJ1-2 - TRBV30 - CAWSASGTPGYTF TGTGCCTGGAGCGCATCCGGGACTCCTGGCTACACCTTC
TRBJ2-1 - TRBV20-1 few CSARVSFGEQFF TGCAGTGCTAGAGTTAGCTTCGGTGAGCAGTTCTTC
TRBJ2-1 - TRBV6-1 - CASRNYEQFF TGTGCCAGCCGAAACTATGAGCAGTTCTTC
TRBJ2-1 - TRBV29-1 - CSAKGLSYNEQFF TGCAGCGCCAAGGGTCTCTCCTACAATGAGCAGTTCTTC
TRBJ1-4 TRBD1 TRBV3-1 - CASSRQGAEKLFF TGTGCCAGCAGCCGACAGGGGGCTGAAAAACTGTTTTTT